This T cell receptor beta chain was found in a study of blood T cell repertoires in COVID-19. Data came from immunoSEQ multiplex PCR; TCRdb stores just in-frame clones and leaves some out. The data hold around 250,000 clones, with 88% observed a single time. The trim removed 1 base at V and 5 bases at J, leaving 6 bases unmatched. CDR3 length equals 17 residues. The germline CDR1 and CDR2 sequences are SGHVS and FQNEAQ. This clone was seen a handful of times. The chain joins TRBV7-8 to TRBJ2-2, with 11 nucleotides matching TRBD2. This sequence originates from a woman aged 70-85 years with COVID-19, enrolled during active disease. Specimen: peripheral blood. The CDR3 bases are TGTGCCAGCAGCTTAGTTAGCGGGAGGGCCTGGACCGGGGAGCTGTTTTTT. This gives the protein CASSLVSGRAWTGELFF.